A selection of T cell receptor beta chains follows, all from one sample in a study of cytomegalovirus exposure and HLA in healthy donors. TCRdb's copy holds only in-frame clones and misses some; the assay was immunoSEQ multiplex PCR. Here the sample spans 150,000 to 250,000 clones, roughly four fifths being singletons. The specimen was PBMCs. Receptor source: a boy between 2 and 10 years old in good health and CMV-seronegative. CDR3s include the opening cysteine and the closing phenylalanine or tryptophan. A D gene is named only where the DNA matches it firmly. A clone size is listed for some rows: how often the clone was seen (once, few, many), or a class if it is expanded.

abundance: .; v_gene: TRBV5-1; j_gene: TRBJ1-1; d_gene: TRBD1; CDR3aa: CASSLQGVNTEAFF; CDR3nt: TGCGCCAGCAGCCTGCAGGGGGTGAACACTGAAGCTTTCTTT
abundance: .; v_gene: TRBV5-3; j_gene: TRBJ2-4; d_gene: TRBD2; CDR3aa: CARSRDSSGGIENIQYF; CDR3nt: TGTGCCAGAAGCCGAGACTCTAGCGGGGGAATTGAAAACATTCAGTACTTC
abundance: .; v_gene: TRBV30; j_gene: TRBJ2-5; d_gene: .; CDR3aa: CAWNRGSQETQYF; CDR3nt: TGTGCCTGGAACCGGGGGTCCCAAGAGACCCAGTACTTC
abundance: .; v_gene: TRBV7-9; j_gene: TRBJ1-2; d_gene: .; CDR3aa: CASSPVSRGYGYTF; CDR3nt: TGTGCCAGCAGCCCCGTATCCCGGGGCTATGGCTACACCTTC
abundance: .; v_gene: TRBV19; j_gene: TRBJ2-7; d_gene: .; CDR3aa: CASSAWTALGGEQYF; CDR3nt: TGTGCCAGTAGTGCCTGGACAGCTCTTGGTGGCGAGCAGTACTTC
abundance: once; v_gene: TRBV13; j_gene: TRBJ2-3; d_gene: TRBD2; CDR3aa: CASSLALAGASTDTQYF; CDR3nt: TGTGCCAGCAGCTTAGCGCTAGCGGGGGCTAGCACAGATACGCAGTATTTT
abundance: .; v_gene: TRBV19; j_gene: TRBJ2-7; d_gene: .; CDR3aa: CASSPRGSVGAYYEQYF; CDR3nt: TGTGCCAGTAGTCCCCGTGGTTCTGTTGGGGCTTACTACGAGCAGTACTTC
abundance: .; v_gene: TRBV27; j_gene: TRBJ2-2; d_gene: TRBD1; CDR3aa: CASSLAGGTGELFF; CDR3nt: TGTGCCAGCAGTTTGGCAGGGGGAACCGGGGAGCTGTTTTTT
abundance: .; v_gene: TRBV7-7; j_gene: TRBJ1-6; d_gene: .; CDR3aa: CASSLGPDPRNSPLHF; CDR3nt: TGTGCTAGCAGCTTAGGTCCCGATCCGCGGAATTCACCCCTCCACTTT
abundance: .; v_gene: TRBV27; j_gene: TRBJ1-6; d_gene: .; CDR3aa: CASSLTGAMSYSPLHF; CDR3nt: TGTGCCAGCAGTTTAACTGGGGCGATGTCCTATTCACCCCTCCACTTT